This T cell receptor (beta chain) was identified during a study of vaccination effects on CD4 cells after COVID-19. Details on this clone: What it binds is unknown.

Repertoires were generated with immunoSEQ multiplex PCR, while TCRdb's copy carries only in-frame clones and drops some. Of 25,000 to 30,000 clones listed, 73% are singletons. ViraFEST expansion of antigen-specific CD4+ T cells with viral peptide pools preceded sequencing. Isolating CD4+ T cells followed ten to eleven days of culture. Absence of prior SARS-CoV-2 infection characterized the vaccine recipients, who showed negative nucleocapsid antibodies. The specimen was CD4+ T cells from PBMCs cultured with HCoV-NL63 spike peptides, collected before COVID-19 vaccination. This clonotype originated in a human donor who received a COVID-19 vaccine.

Here the CDR3 reads CASSQRRNTIYF. The CDR3 DNA follows: TGTGCCAGCAGCCAACGCAGAAACACCATATATTTT. The V and J genes are TRBV4-2 and TRBJ1-3; D is unclear. Germline V gene lookup returns CDR1 LGHNA and CDR2 YNFKEQ. The CDR3 has 12 amino acids. Trimming pared 2 bases from V and 5 bases from J, leaving 4 bases between.